Sequencing of this T cell receptor (beta chain) was carried out in a study of beta chain features in type 1 diabetes. Study-wide findings and caveats: Type 1 diabetes patients had moderately but significantly shorter TCRB CDR3s in all four CD4+ subsets.

cDNA synthesis used the whole RNA isolate, giving expressed TCRB sequences. Profiled with immunoSEQ multiplex PCR; TCRdb holds only in-frame clones, not every one. The sample shows about 240,000 clones, roughly 13% of them seen only once. Notes on this clone: No antigen is known for it.

The sample taken for sequencing was naive CD4+ T cells from blood. The clonotype originates from a man aged 25-40 years with type 1 diabetes.

Here the CDR3 reads CSVALGQLQETQYF. CDR3 coding DNA: TGCAGCGTTGCTCTGGGACAGCTACAAGAGACCCAGTACTTC. This sequence joins TRBV29-1 and TRBJ2-5; 7 nucleotides match TRBD1. After removal of 4 bases from V and 2 bases from J, the junction contained 7 bases not matched to a gene. Germline V CDR1 and CDR2: SQVTM, ANQGSEA. The CDR3 spans 14 residues.